This T cell receptor beta chain was identified in a study of T-cell reconstitution after alpha-beta-depleted transplantation in children. Germline loops: CDR1 LGHNA, CDR2 YSLEER. V lost 0 bases to trimming and J lost 3 bases, with 0 bases between them. CDR3 size: 12 residues. As it was prepared, the TCRbeta library received unique molecular identifiers. TCRdb passed the PCR reads through MiXCR, listing each CDR3 protein once. Of about 15,000 distinct CDR3 sequences in the sample, around 8.3% were seen once. Notes on the study in general: Newly made T cells mostly supplied T-cell counts and diversity one year after transplant. In patients about two months after transplant, alpha-beta T cells reportedly arose from several hundred expanded graft clones.

This clonotype appeared many times. Its cognate antigen is unknown. This clonotype was sampled from a boy younger than two who had a stem cell transplant for Wiskott-Aldrich syndrome, so the T cells may come from the graft donor. This sequence joins TRBV4-3 and TRBJ1-5; D is unclear. This material consisted of PBMCs, mostly from graft donor cells, taken 60 days after TCRalphabeta/CD19-depleted stem cell transplant. The CDR3 DNA reads as TGCGCCAGCAGCCAAGACAATCAGCCCCAGCATTTT. Residues: CASSQDNQPQHF.